This entry lists 13 T cell receptor beta chains sequenced from one sample in a study of T cell repertoires in cytomegalovirus infection. In TCRdb, the reads were re-called with MiXCR into one record per CDR3 protein. Among about 460,000 distinct CDR3 sequences listed, around 11% were seen once. The sample consisted of PBMCs. These receptors were collected from a human donor in good health (CMV status not recorded). Some clones in this sample may be carry-over from other donors' samples.

The chain is built from TRBV6-1 and TRBJ2-7; D possibly matches TRBD1 or TRBD2 (5 bases each). This CDR3 is built from 14 residues. The V gene lost 7 bases and the J gene lost 7 bases, with 20 bases spanning the gap. Per the germline V gene, CDR1 is MNHNS and CDR2 is SASEGT. DNA of the CDR3: TGTGCCAGCACGCTGGGACCTCGGTCGGAGGAGCAGTACTTC. Translation gives CASTLGPRSEEQYF.

This clonotype was observed many times. The J gene is TRBJ2-7, the V gene TRBV7-2; D perhaps matches TRBD2 (5 bases). The germline CDR1 and CDR2 sequences are SGHTA and FQGNSA. The CDR3 loop spans 13 amino acids. Trimming left V 3 bases short and J 2 bases short, with 8 bases between. CDR3 region: CASSFSAPYEQYF. The CDR3 DNA follows: TGTGCCAGCAGCTTTAGCGCACCCTACGAGCAGTACTTC.

This chain uses TRBV28 with TRBJ2-1; D remains unclear. This CDR3 has 14 residues. Germline CDR1 and CDR2: MDHEN and SYDVKM. With 6 bases removed from V and 0 bases from J, the gap between germline ends came to 9 bases. CDR3 DNA: TGTGCCAGCAGCGCCCGGAGCTCCTACAATGAGCAGTTCTTC. This codes for CASSARSSYNEQFF.

The chain combines TRBV29-1 with TRBJ2-2; D possibly corresponds to TRBD2 (6 bases). The CDR3 spans 14 residues. The germline V gene has CDR1 SQVTM and CDR2 ANQGSEA. Trimming stripped 5 bases from V and 5 bases from J, with 15 bases between. The CDR3 loop is CSVSRLDETGELFF. CDR3 DNA: TGCAGCGTTTCCCGACTAGACGAGACCGGGGAGCTGTTTTTT.

This chain joins TRBV15 and TRBJ2-3; D might be TRBD1 or TRBD2, each matching 5 bases. V was cut by 3 bases and J by 5 bases, with 15 bases left in between. The CDR3 is 15 amino acids. CDR1 LNHNV and CDR2 YYDKDF come from the germline V gene (reference sequence). The CDR3: CATSSRGVLGDTQYF. CDR3 bases: TGTGCCACCAGCAGCCGGGGCGTTCTGGGAGATACGCAGTATTTT.

Only a few counts were recorded for this clonotype. The CDR3 DNA reads as TGTGCCAGCAGTTACGGGGAGGGAGGCTATAGCAATCAGCCCCAGCATTTT. Translation: CASSYGEGGYSNQPQHF. The chain has TRBV6-2 or TRBV6-3 and TRBJ1-5, with unresolved D. This CDR3 comprises 17 residues. CDR1 is MNHEY, CDR2 SVGEGT, per germline. The V gene lost 2 bases and the J gene lost 0 bases, with 14 bases spanning the gap.

This clonotype was recorded many times. The chain is built from TRBV7-3 and TRBJ2-5; D gene unclear. Germline CDR1 SGHTA, CDR2 FQGTGA. V dropped 2 bases and J dropped 9 bases, with 16 bases sitting between them. The CDR3 covers 14 residues. DNA for the CDR3: TGTGCCAGCAGCTTAGACGCTTCCCTTGGGGCCCAGTACTTC. Its protein product is CASSLDASLGAQYF.

At least ten counts were recorded for this clonotype. J is TRBJ2-3 and V is TRBV5-1; D may correspond to TRBD1 or TRBD2 (6 bases each). Trimming pared 0 bases from V and 2 bases from J, leaving 10 bases between. Germline CDR1 is SGHRS and CDR2 is YFSETQ. The CDR3 is made up of 15 amino acids. In nucleotides, the CDR3 is TGCGCCAGCAGCTTGGCGGGGGCGAACACAGATACGCAGTATTTT. Protein: CASSLAGANTDTQYF.

This clonotype was detected a few times. This chain connects TRBV7-9 to TRBJ1-4; D gene ambiguous. Germline values: CDR1 SEHNR, CDR2 FQNEAQ (reference sequence). Trimming shortened V by 5 bases and J by 7 bases, and 14 bases separated the two germline ends. CDR3 length equals 14 residues. The CDR3 reads CASSPGQYSEKLFF. Here the CDR3 DNA reads TGTGCCAGCAGCCCGGGCCAGTATAGTGAAAAACTGTTTTTT. The variable domain in full, completed from reference TRBV7-9 and TRBJ1-4, reads DTGVSQNPRHKITKRGQNVTFRCDPISEHNRLYWYRQTLGQGPEFLTYFQNEAQLEKSRLLSDRFSAERPKGSFSTLEIQRTEQGDSAMYLCASSPGQYSEKLFFGSGTQLSVL.

The chain links TRBV20-1 to TRBJ2-1, with 13 bases identical to TRBD2. The length of the CDR3 is 15 residues. Trimming removed 5 bases from V and 7 bases from J; junction bases left unmatched: 8. Germline V lookup: CDR1 DFQATT, CDR2 SNEGSKA (reference sequence). The CDR3 loop is CSAERTSGSRNEQFF. The CDR3 bases are TGCAGTGCTGAACGGACTAGCGGGAGCAGGAATGAGCAGTTCTTC.

The chain couples TRBV4-2 to TRBJ1-2, with D perhaps TRBD1 (5 bases). V gave up 0 bases and J gave up 2 bases, with 10 bases separating them. CDR1 and CDR2 from the germline V gene are LGHNA and YNFKEQ. CDR3 length: 15 residues. This CDR3 reads CASSQDTRENYGYTF. The CDR3 coding sequence is TGTGCCAGCAGCCAAGATACCAGGGAGAACTATGGCTACACCTTC.

The sample holds a few counts of this clonotype. The CDR3 DNA reads TGTGCCAGCAGCTCCGGACTAGCGGGAGGAGTAGGGGATACGCAGTATTTT. Translated: CASSSGLAGGVGDTQYF. V usage is TRBV11-3 and J usage is TRBJ2-3, with 14 bases fitting TRBD2. CDR1 is SGHNT, CDR2 YENEEA, per germline. The CDR3 spans 17 residues. V was clipped by 4 bases and J by 6 bases; unmatched bases: 9.

This clonotype was counted a few times. V is TRBV12-3 or TRBV12-4 and J is TRBJ1-4; D call uncertain. This CDR3 spans 13 amino acids. V lost 3 bases, J lost 7 bases, and 9 bases lay in between. CDR3 sequence (DNA): TGTGCCAGCAGTTTGCTCTCGGGTGAAAAACTGTTTTTT. This sequence encodes CASSLLSGEKLFF.